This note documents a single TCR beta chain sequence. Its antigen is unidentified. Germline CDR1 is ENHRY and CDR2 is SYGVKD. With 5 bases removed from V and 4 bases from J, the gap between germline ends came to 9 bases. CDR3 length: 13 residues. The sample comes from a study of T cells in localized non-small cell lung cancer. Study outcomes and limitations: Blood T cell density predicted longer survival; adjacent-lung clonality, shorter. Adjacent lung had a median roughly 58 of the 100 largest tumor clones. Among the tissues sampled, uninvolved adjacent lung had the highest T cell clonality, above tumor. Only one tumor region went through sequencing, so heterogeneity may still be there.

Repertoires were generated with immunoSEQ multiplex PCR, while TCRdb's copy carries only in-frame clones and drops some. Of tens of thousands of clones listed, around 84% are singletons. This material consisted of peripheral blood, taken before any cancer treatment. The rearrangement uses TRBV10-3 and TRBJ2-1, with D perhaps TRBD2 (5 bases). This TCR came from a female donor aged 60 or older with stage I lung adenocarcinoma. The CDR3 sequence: CAISKEVYNEQFF. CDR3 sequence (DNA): TGTGCCATCAGTAAGGAGGTATACAATGAGCAGTTCTTC.